The present T cell receptor (beta chain) was sequenced within a study of cytomegalovirus exposure and HLA in healthy donors. Study details: An earlier analysis identified under 130 million unique TCR beta sequences in approximately 170 million T cells.

The germline V gene encodes CDR1 SGHDT and CDR2 YYEEEE. The CDR3 length is 16 residues. A note on this clone: Its antigen remains unidentified.

Primers for the PCR totalled 60 Vbeta and 13 Jbeta. Using immunoSEQ multiplex PCR, the repertoire was profiled, and TCRdb retains in-frame clones only, with some absent. The sample shows 150,000 or so clones, 70% to 80% of them seen only once. General study findings and limits: 16,951 TCR beta sequences were associated with HLA alleles at 0.05 false discovery rate in a later analysis. Presence/absence analyses assumed roughly uniform sequencing depth across donors. One cluster of highly shared sequence variants probably arose as a sequencing artifact.

This clonotype was sampled from a woman in her forties in good health and CMV-seronegative. Sequenced sample: PBMCs. This chain uses TRBV5-6 with TRBJ2-5; no reliable D call. The J call may be wrong; the DNA end is better matched by TRBJ2-7. The CDR3: CASSSLAVDSSYEQYF. Here the CDR3 DNA reads TGTGCCAGCAGCTCCTTGGCGGTTGATAGCTCCTACGAGCAGTACTTC.